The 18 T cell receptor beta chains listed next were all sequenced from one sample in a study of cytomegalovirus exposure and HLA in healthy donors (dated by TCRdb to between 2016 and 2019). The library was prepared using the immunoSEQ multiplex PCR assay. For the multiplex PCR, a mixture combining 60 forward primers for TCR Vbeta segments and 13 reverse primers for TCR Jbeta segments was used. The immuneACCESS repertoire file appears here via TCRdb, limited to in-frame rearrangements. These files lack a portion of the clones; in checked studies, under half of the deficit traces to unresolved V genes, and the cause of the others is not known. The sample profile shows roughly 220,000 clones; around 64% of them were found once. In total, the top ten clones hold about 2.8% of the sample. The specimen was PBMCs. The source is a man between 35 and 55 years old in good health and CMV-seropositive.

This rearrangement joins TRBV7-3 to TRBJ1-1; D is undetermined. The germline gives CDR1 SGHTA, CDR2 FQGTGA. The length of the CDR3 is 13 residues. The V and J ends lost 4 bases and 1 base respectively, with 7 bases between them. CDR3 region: CASSSEPNTEAFF. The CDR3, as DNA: TGTGCCAGCAGCTCCGAGCCGAACACTGAAGCTTTCTTT.

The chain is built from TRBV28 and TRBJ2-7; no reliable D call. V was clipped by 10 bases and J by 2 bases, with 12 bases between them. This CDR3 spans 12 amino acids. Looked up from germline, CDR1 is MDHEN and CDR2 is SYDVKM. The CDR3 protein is CAISPSAYEQYF. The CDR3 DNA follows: TGTGCCATCTCACCCTCGGCCTACGAGCAGTACTTC.

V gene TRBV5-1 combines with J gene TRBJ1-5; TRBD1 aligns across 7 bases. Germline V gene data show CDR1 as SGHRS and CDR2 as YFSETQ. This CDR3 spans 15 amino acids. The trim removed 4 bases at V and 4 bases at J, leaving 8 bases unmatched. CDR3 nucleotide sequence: TGCGCCAGCAGCCCGGAGGGGGCTGAGAATCAGCCCCAGCATTTT. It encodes CASSPEGAENQPQHF.

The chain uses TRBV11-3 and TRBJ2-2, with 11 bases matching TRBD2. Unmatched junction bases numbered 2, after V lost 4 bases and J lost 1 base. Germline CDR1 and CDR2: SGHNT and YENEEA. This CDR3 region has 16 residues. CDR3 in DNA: TGTGCCAGCAGCTCACTAGCGGGGGAGAACACCGGGGAGCTGTTTTTT. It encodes CASSSLAGENTGELFF.

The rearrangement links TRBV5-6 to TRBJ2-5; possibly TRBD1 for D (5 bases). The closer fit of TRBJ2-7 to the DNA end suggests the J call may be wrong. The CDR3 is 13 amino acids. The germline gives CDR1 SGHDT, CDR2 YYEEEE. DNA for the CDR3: TGTGCCAGCAGCTCGGACATCCCCTACGAGCAGTACTTC. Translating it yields CASSSDIPYEQYF.

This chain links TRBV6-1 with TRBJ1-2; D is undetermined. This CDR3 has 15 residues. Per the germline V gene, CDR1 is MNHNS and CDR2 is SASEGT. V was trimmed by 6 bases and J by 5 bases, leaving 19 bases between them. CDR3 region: CASRPIENREYGYTF. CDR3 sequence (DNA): TGTGCCAGCAGACCGATAGAGAACCGTGAATATGGCTACACCTTC.

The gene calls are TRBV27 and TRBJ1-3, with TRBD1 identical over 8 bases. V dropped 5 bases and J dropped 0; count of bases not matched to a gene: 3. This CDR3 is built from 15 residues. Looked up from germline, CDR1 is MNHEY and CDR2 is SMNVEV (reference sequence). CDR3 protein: CASSPGGYSGNTIYF. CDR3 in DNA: TGTGCCAGCAGTCCAGGGGGCTACTCTGGAAACACCATATATTTT.

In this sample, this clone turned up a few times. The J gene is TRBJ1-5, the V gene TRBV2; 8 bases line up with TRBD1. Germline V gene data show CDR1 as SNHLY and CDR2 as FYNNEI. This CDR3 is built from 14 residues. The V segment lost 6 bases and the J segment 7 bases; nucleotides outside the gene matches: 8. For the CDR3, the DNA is TGTGCCAGCAGCGGACAGGGTCAGGGCCAGCCCCAGCATTTT. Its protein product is CASSGQGQGQPQHF.

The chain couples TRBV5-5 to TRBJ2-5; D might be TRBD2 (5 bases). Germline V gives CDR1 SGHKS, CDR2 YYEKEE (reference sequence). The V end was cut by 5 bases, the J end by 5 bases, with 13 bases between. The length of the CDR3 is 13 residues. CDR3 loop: CASRRLAGETQYF. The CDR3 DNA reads TGTGCCAGCAGACGCCTAGCAGGCGAGACCCAGTACTTC.

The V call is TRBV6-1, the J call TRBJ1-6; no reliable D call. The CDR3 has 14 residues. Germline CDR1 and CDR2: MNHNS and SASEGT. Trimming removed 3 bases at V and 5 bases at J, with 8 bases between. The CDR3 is CASSEHGNNSPLHF. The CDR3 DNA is TGTGCCAGCAGTGAGCACGGGAATAATTCACCCCTCCACTTT.

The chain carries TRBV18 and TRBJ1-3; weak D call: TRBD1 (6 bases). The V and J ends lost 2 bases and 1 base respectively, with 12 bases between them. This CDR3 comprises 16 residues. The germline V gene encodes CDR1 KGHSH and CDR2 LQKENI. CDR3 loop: CASSPGTTGSGNTIYF. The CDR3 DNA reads TGTGCCAGCTCACCAGGGACAACCGGGTCTGGAAACACCATATATTTT.

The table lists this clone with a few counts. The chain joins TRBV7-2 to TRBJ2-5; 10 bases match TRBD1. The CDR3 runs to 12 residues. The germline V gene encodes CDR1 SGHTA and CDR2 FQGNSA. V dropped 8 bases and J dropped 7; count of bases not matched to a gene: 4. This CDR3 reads CASGDRGGTQYF. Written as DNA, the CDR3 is TGTGCCAGCGGGGACAGGGGAGGGACCCAGTACTTC. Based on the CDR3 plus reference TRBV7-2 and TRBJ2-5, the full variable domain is GAGVSQSPSNKVTEKGKDVELRCDPISGHTALYWYRQSLGQGLEFLIYFQGNSAPDKSGLPSDRFSAERTGGSVSTLTIQRTQQEDSAVYLCASGDRGGTQYFGPGTRLLVL.

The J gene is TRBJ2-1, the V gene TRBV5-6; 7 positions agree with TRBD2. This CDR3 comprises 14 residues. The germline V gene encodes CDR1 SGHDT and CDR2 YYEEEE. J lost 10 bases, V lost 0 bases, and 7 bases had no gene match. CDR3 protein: CASSLGAGVKEQFF. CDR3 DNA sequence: TGTGCCAGCAGCTTGGGGGCGGGGGTGAAAGAGCAGTTCTTC.

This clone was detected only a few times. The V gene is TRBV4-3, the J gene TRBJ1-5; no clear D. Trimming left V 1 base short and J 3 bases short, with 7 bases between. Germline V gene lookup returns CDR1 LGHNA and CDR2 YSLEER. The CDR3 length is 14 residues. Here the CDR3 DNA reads TGCGCCAGCAGCCAAGGGCACCTCAATCAGCCCCAGCATTTT. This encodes CASSQGHLNQPQHF.

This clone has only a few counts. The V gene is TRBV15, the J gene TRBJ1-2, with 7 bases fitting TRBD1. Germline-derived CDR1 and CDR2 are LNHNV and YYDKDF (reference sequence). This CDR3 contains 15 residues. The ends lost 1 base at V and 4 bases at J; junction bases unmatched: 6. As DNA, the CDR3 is TGTGCCACCAGCAGAGGGGACAGAGCTTCCTATGGCTACACCTTC. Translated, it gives CATSRGDRASYGYTF.

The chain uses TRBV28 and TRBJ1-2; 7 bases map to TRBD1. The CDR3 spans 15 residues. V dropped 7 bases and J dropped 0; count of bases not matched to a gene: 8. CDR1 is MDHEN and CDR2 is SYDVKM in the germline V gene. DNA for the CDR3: TGTGCCAGCATCTGGGGGACAGAGGCTAACTATGGCTACACCTTC. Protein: CASIWGTEANYGYTF.

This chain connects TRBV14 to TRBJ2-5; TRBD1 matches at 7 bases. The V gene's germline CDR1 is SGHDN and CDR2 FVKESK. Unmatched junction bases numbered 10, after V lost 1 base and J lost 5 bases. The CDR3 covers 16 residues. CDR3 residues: CASSQGLQGRMETQYF. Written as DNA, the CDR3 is TGTGCCAGCAGCCAAGGGTTACAGGGGCGGATGGAGACCCAGTACTTC.

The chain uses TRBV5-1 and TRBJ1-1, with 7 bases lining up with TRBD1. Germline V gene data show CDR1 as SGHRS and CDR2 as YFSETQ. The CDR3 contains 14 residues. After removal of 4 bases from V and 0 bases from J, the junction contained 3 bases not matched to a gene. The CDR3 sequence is CASSRGQMNTEAFF. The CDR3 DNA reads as TGCGCCAGCAGCCGGGGACAGATGAACACTGAAGCTTTCTTT.